This TCR beta chain originates from a study of CD8 T cells in Susac syndrome. High-throughput TCR beta sequencing covered peripheral CD8+ and CD4+ T cells. Negative isolation was used for CD8+ and CD4+ T cells, and FACS enrichment was applied to TEMRA cells. Reverse transcription used 0.5 to 1 ug RNA and random hexamers. The amplification used immunoSEQ multiplex PCR on TCR beta CDR3; it spanned 54 Vbeta and 13 Jbeta. A single record per CDR3 protein comes from TCRdb applying MiXCR to the immunoSEQ multiplex PCR reads. The sample contains roughly 150,000 distinct CDR3 sequences, about 94% of which appear only once. This clonotype was seen a single time. The CDR3 loop spans 18 amino acids. V shed 9 bases and J shed 0 bases, with 21 bases lying between them.

What was sequenced was CD8+ T cells from PBMCs. This clonotype originated in a human donor with multiple sclerosis. This rearrangement joins TRBV23-1 to TRBJ2-6; D might be TRBD2 (5 bases). TRBV23-1 is reported as an ORF; its role is uncertain. The DNA of the CDR3 is TGCGCCAGGGTTCTCATTGAGGGCACCTGCTCTGGGGCCAACGTCCTGACTTTC. Translated: CARVLIEGTCSGANVLTF.